This TCR beta chain was observed in a study of cytomegalovirus exposure and HLA in healthy donors. At the level of the study: Clustering assigned 81% of the approximately 400 genotyped donors to the Caucasian-associated ancestry cluster. Study results and caveats: Among TCR beta chains, those listed as cytomegalovirus-associated numbered 164.

PCR employed 60 Vbeta and 13 Jbeta primers. The protocol was immunoSEQ multiplex PCR, while the TCRdb copy is restricted to in-frame clones and leaves out a portion. The sample totals some 43,000 clones. The CDR3 totals 16 residues. V gave up 0 bases and J gave up 6 bases; unmatched junction bases: 7. From germline, CDR1 is SGHRS and CDR2 YFSETQ. Concerning this clone: As yet, its antigen is unknown.

Though probably carrying unrecorded immune exposures, donors were nominally healthy at sampling. Sequenced sample: PBMCs. The clonotype comes from a woman aged 30 to 39 in good health and CMV-seronegative. This chain uses TRBV5-1 with TRBJ2-3; 10 bases map to TRBD1. CDR3: CASSLGQGAPGDTQYF. The CDR3 DNA follows: TGCGCCAGCAGCTTGGGACAGGGGGCTCCAGGGGATACGCAGTATTTT.